This T cell receptor (beta chain) was retrieved from a study of shared clonotypes between healthy human individuals. Study overall: Contributing individuals were two females and a few males aged 18 to 49. Study-wide findings and caveats: Lower generation probabilities were found for non-shared clonotypes than for those shared by all four donors.

The data were produced by immunoSEQ multiplex PCR, yet TCRdb's version contains in-frame clones alone and is incomplete. The table lists about 2.3 million clones, approximately 93% of them singletons. On this clone: No antigen is known for it.

V was cut by 2 bases and J by 2 bases, with 14 bases left in between. This CDR3 has 15 amino acids. Germline V CDR1 and CDR2: SGHTS, YDEGEE. Sequencing was done on a sample of naive CD4+ T cells from PBMCs. The sample's subset: CD45RA+ positively selected. This receptor was obtained from a man aged 18 to 30 in good health. Some clones in this sample may be carry-over from other donors' samples. V usage is TRBV5-8 and J usage is TRBJ2-7, with D perhaps matching TRBD1 (5 bases). The CDR3 is CASSFQGLSPYEQYF. The CDR3 coding sequence is TGTGCCAGCAGCTTTCAGGGTTTGTCCCCCTACGAGCAGTACTTC.